A single sample is the source of the 15 T cell receptor beta chains below, sequenced in a study of T cells after yellow fever vaccination. TCRdb re-called the 5' RACE reads through MiXCR, storing one row per CDR3 protein. The sample consists of some 560,000 distinct CDR3 sequences, around 16% of them appearing once. The sample consisted of PBMCs, taken 5 to 6 days after the first yellow fever vaccination. Every receptor here comes from a man aged 18 to 30 who received the YFV17D yellow fever vaccine.

This chain uses TRBV27 with TRBJ1-4; D call uncertain. The germline V gene has CDR1 MNHEY and CDR2 SMNVEV (reference sequence). The germline V and J ends were trimmed by 3 bases and 0 bases, with 8 bases remaining between them. This CDR3 contains 15 residues. The CDR3 region is CASSFREPTNEKLFF. CDR3 sequence (DNA): TGTGCCAGCAGTTTCCGGGAACCAACTAATGAAAAACTGTTTTTT.

This clonotype appeared a few times. The genes are TRBV30 and TRBJ2-7; the D gene is possibly TRBD1 (5 bases). Germline loops: CDR1 GTSNPN, CDR2 SVGIG (reference sequence). The CDR3 sequence is 11 residues long. V shed 8 bases and J shed 2 bases, with 10 bases lying between them. The CDR3 coding sequence is TGTGCCGGCCAGGGTACCTACGAGCAGTACTTC. Its translation is CAGQGTYEQYF.

The chain couples TRBV12-3 or TRBV12-4 to TRBJ2-1; a weak D match, TRBD2 (5 bases). The CDR3 sequence is 16 residues long. Deletions cut 6 bases from V and 7 bases from J, with 22 bases between. CDR3 residues: CASRYSPGSPGNEQFF. CDR3 DNA sequence: TGTGCCAGCAGATACTCTCCGGGGAGCCCCGGGAATGAGCAGTTCTTC.

This chain connects TRBV7-9 to TRBJ2-5; maybe TRBD1 (5 bases). The CDR3 has 14 residues. Germline values: CDR1 SEHNR, CDR2 FQNEAQ (reference sequence). Deletions cut 6 bases from V and 1 base from J, with 12 bases between. The CDR3 DNA is TGTGCCAGCAGACTTACAGGCATCCAAGAGACCCAGTACTTC. This sequence encodes CASRLTGIQETQYF.

The rearrangement uses TRBV7-9 and TRBJ2-7; TRBD1 matches 9 bases. This CDR3 has 14 residues. Trimming removed 2 bases from V and 4 bases from J; junction bases left unmatched: 3. Germline assignment: CDR1 SEHNR and CDR2 FQNEAQ (reference sequence). The CDR3, as DNA: TGTGCCAGCAGCTTAACAGGGGGCGGATACGAGCAGTACTTC. This sequence encodes CASSLTGGGYEQYF.

This clonotype was seen a handful of times. The rearrangement links TRBV2 to TRBJ2-1; D is possibly TRBD1 (6 bases). Trimming shortened V by 6 bases and J by 7 bases, and 16 bases separated the two germline ends. The germline V gene encodes CDR1 SNHLY and CDR2 FYNNEI. The CDR3 spans 14 residues. CDR3 in amino acids: CASRAAPQGNEQFF. CDR3 nucleotide sequence: TGTGCCAGCAGGGCCGCGCCTCAGGGGAATGAGCAGTTCTTC.

This clonotype was seen at least ten times. The chain recombines TRBV5-1 with TRBJ2-1; the D call may be TRBD1 or TRBD2 (5 bases each). CDR3 length: 15 amino acids. Looked up from germline, CDR1 is SGHRS and CDR2 is YFSETQ. V was trimmed by 6 bases and J by 6 bases, leaving 19 bases between them. In nucleotides, the CDR3 is TGCGCCAGCACCCTGGGGACCGCTTGGGGCAATGAGCAGTTCTTC. Amino acids: CASTLGTAWGNEQFF.

This clonotype occurred many times. The genes are TRBV3-1 and TRBJ2-2, with TRBD1 matching over 7 bases. The V segment lost 3 bases and the J segment 6 bases; nucleotides outside the gene matches: 7. Per the germline V gene, CDR1 is LGHDT and CDR2 is YNNKEL (reference sequence). The CDR3 runs to 15 residues. The chain's CDR3 is CASSHSDRSAGELFF. CDR3 sequence (DNA): TGTGCCAGCAGCCACTCGGACAGGAGTGCCGGGGAGCTGTTTTTT.

This clonotype was detected ten times or more. V and J are TRBV3-1 and TRBJ1-6; D gene uncertain. CDR1 and CDR2 from the germline V gene are LGHDT and YNNKEL (reference sequence). Deletions cut 5 bases from V and 8 bases from J, with 10 bases between. CDR3 length: 13 residues. CDR3 sequence: CASSSQRYSPLHF. For the CDR3, the DNA is TGTGCCAGCAGCTCTCAACGGTATTCACCCCTCCACTTT.

This clonotype was counted between two and nine times. The genes are TRBV4-1 and TRBJ2-1; tentatively, D is TRBD1 (6 bases). The germline V gene has CDR1 MGHRA and CDR2 YSYEKL. This CDR3 contains 16 residues. V was pared by 0 bases and J by 6 bases, with 15 bases between. The CDR3 loop reads CASSQDHRAPRNEQFF. In DNA form, the CDR3 reads TGCGCCAGCAGCCAAGATCACAGGGCACCTCGCAATGAGCAGTTCTTC.

A few counts support this clonotype. The J gene is TRBJ1-1, the V gene TRBV4-2; D perhaps matches TRBD1 (6 bases). Germline V gene lookup returns CDR1 LGHNA and CDR2 YNFKEQ. This CDR3 is 16 amino acids long. Trimming shortened V by 1 base and J by 1 base, and 13 bases separated the two germline ends. For the CDR3, the DNA is TGTGCCAGCAGCCAAGCCTTACAGGGATCGAACACTGAAGCTTTCTTT. Translated, it gives CASSQALQGSNTEAFF.

This clonotype was found many times. The rearrangement joins TRBV7-2 to TRBJ1-2, with D possibly being TRBD1 (5 bases). Germline CDR1 and CDR2: SGHTA and FQGNSA. The V end was cut by 5 bases, the J end by 0 bases, with 16 bases between. This CDR3 has 16 amino acids. This CDR3 reads CASSPPWGSTNYGYTF. The CDR3 nucleotides are TGTGCCAGCAGCCCCCCTTGGGGCTCGACTAACTATGGCTACACCTTC.

This clonotype was found a few times. This chain uses TRBV11-3 with TRBJ1-1; the D is unclear. The CDR3 extends over 12 amino acids. Germline loops: CDR1 SGHNT, CDR2 YENEEA. The ends were cut back, 0 bases at V and 7 bases at J, with 6 bases in the middle. CDR3 region: CASSLDKGEAFF. The CDR3 bases are TGTGCCAGCAGCTTAGATAAGGGTGAAGCTTTCTTT. The full variable domain, with the rest looked up from reference TRBV11-3 and TRBJ1-1, is EAGVVQSPRYKIIEKKQPVAFWCNPISGHNTLYWYLQNLGQGPELLIRYENEEAVDDSQLPKDRFSAERLKGVDSTLKIQPAELGDSAVYLCASSLDKGEAFFGQGTRLTVV.

V and J are TRBV29-1 and TRBJ2-3, with 7 bases that match TRBD1. Germline assignment: CDR1 SQVTM and CDR2 ANQGSEA. The CDR3 totals 14 residues. With V trimmed by 4 bases and J by 0 bases, 4 bases remained unmatched. The CDR3 nucleotides are TGCAGCGTTGGACCGGGACAGAGCACAGATACGCAGTATTTT. Its translation: CSVGPGQSTDTQYF.

The CDR3 DNA follows: TGTGCCAGCAGTGACCGCCGGGACAGGGAATATGGCTACACCTTC. It codes for CASSDRRDREYGYTF. The chain joins TRBV6-1 to TRBJ1-2, with TRBD1 identical over 9 bases. Germline CDR1 reads MNHNS; CDR2 reads SASEGT. The junction had 7 bases not matched to a gene; V was cut back by 3 bases and J by 5 bases. The CDR3 sequence is 15 residues long.